This T cell receptor beta chain came from a study of cytomegalovirus exposure and HLA in healthy donors (dated by TCRdb to about 2017). Background on the whole study: In an earlier analysis of fewer than 750 of the donors, 276 Gb of sequence data and 100 million or so unique TCR beta sequences from about 179 million T cells were reported. The later analysis used no new phenotypic data to find candidate immune exposures, relying instead on TCR beta sequences and their occurrence across donors. Typing coverage varied by locus: 629-630 donors for A, B, C, DRB1 and DQB1; roughly 510 for DQA1; around 570 for DPA1; 450 to 480 for DPB1. Among approximately 370 genotyped donors of the cohort, an average of approximately 240,000 unique TCR beta nucleotide sequences was sequenced per donor, of which about 19% were non-productive. Every discovery cohort repertoire had been produced on one sequencing platform. Besides the first cohort of hundreds of subjects, a separate validation cohort made up of some 110 different subjects was used. A later genetic analysis took genome-wide SNP genotypes for 398 of the 666 donors and used that subset as a discovery cohort. The study aimed to test whether cataloging public T cell receptors could reveal signatures of past pathogen exposure. The study profiled the T cell repertoires of about 640 subjects by immunosequencing and related them to cytomegalovirus serostatus. To predict cytomegalovirus infection status, the study brought together high-throughput TCR immunosequencing, statistical association of individual TCRs with disease status, and machine learning. HLA typing covered class I and class II loci at four-digit resolution. Roughly 5 DR-DQ haplotypes were treated as single units for association and clustering because of strong linkage in the cohort. An earlier analysis of some 500 of the donors used high-throughput TCR beta sequencing to judge whether each TCR beta V gene segment behaved as functional or pseudogenic. A later analysis re-examined previously published TCR beta repertoires from just over 650 donors and added high-resolution HLA genotyping to investigate patterns of TCR occurrence. An early release that covered about 600 HLA-typed donors contained approximately 320 gigabases of sequencing data and tens of millions of unique TCR sequences. Of the roughly 430 genotyped donors, 65% to 90% fell in the genetic ancestry cluster associated with self-reported Caucasian donors. Donor age, sex, ethnicity and CMV serostatus were compiled alongside the repertoire data.

Inclusive of the bounding cysteine and phenylalanine, the CDR3 is 19 residues long. The CDR3 DNA has 57 bases and is translated from base 1. Germline trimming amounts to 0 bases on V and 1 base on J, with 12 as the count of junction bases outside the gene matches. CDR1 and CDR2 are read off the germline V gene as LGHNA and YNFKEQ. Library preparation used the immunoSEQ multiplex PCR assay. For the multiplex PCR, a mixture combining 60 forward primers for TCR Vbeta segments and 13 reverse primers for TCR Jbeta segments was used. The CDR3 region of rearranged TCR beta genes was amplified from genomic DNA with a multiplex PCR assay. The Illumina HiSeq System was used to sequence the amplified TCR beta libraries as 87-base-pair reads. In the paper's pipeline: In a later analysis, some 80 million unique TCR beta chains were counted across the 690 or so repertoires, and approximately 11 million of these chains were shared by at least two donors. Raw reads were error-corrected and collapsed into unique sequences with a nearest-neighbor algorithm that merged closely related sequences to remove PCR and sequencing errors. V, D and J gene segments were assigned by aligning CDR3 sequences to IMGT reference sequences. For a sequence to be retained, at least a six-nucleotide match to both a V gene segment and a J gene segment was required. A rearrangement was called productive if the CDR3 had no stop codons and remained in frame with V and J, and every other rearrangement was called non-productive. Following IMGT convention, CDR3 was defined as the stretch from the second conserved V-encoded cysteine to the conserved J-encoded phenylalanine. The earlier analysis of 587 of the donors excluded sequences that lacked an unambiguous match to a single V gene segment. An earlier analysis of 550 to 650 of the donors classified V segments as functional when productive rearrangements were above 56.7% and as segregating when the standard deviation between donors was above 5%. A statistical classification framework was developed to diagnose cytomegalovirus status using the catalog of TCR beta chain sequences. A later analysis assigned V and J genes by comparing TCR nucleotide sequences with IMGT/GENE-DB human TR gene sequences. Using the TCRdist pipeline, a later analysis assigned CDR3 sequences along with most-parsimonious VDJ recombination scenarios. A later analysis defined each TCR beta chain by its CDR3 amino acid sequence plus V-gene family, and excluded reads lacking a unique V-gene family. To address suspected cross-contamination and a sequencing artifact, a later analysis removed under 600 highly shared, low-generation-probability nucleotide sequences. A later analysis calculated a clonal expansion index for each public chain from normalized within-repertoire ranks of inferred template counts. A later analysis computed generation probabilities with a VDJ recombination model fitted to out-of-frame rearrangements, and checked the results against IGoR. Hypergeometric tests were used in a later analysis to score TCR-TCR, TCR-HLA and TCR-CMV co-occurrence, with a repertoire-size bias correction applied to the TCR pairs. A later analysis estimated false discovery rates by permuting HLA or CMV assignments 20 times. In a later analysis, co-occurring TCRs were grouped using DBSCAN, and TCRdist sequence similarity was added for clustering within HLA-allele-positive subsets. Repertoires with fewer than 30,000 or more than 120,000 public chains, plus five repertoires with anomalous nucleotide sharing, were excluded from co-occurrence clustering. TCRdb limited this immuneACCESS table to in-frame rearrangements with V and J called. A share of clones is missing; checked studies link under half to unresolved V genes, and the rest is unexplained. V and J calls plus clone size are reproduced from that table; the DNA served to infer D and trimming. The sample data list approximately 200,000 clones, and about 80% of these were observed just once. The ten largest make up around 16% of the sample.

As regards this clone: There is no known antigen for this receptor. No much larger clonotype is one base removed from it; base qualities were not supplied.

What the authors observed across the whole study: Assigning TCR associations to individual alleles was difficult when HLA alleles, especially DR and DQ, strongly co-occurred. Because the 87-base-pair reads could not distinguish some IMGT-functional V segments, including TRBV6-2 and TRBV6-3, those segments were excluded. A further reported finding was that TCR beta sequences accurately predicted the HLA-A and HLA-B alleles for most subjects in the first cohort. For the cohort, immune exposure information was limited to CMV serostatus. The study gave a list of some 150 TCR beta chains associated with cytomegalovirus. In a later analysis, HLA-associated TCR beta chains were found to be more clonally expanded and to have lower generation probabilities than equally common non-associated chains. The authors suggested that the approach could potentially be extended to other disease states and immunological phenotypes. According to a later analysis, TCR association rates differed among HLA loci, with DRB1 alleles showing the most associated TCRs and HLA-C alleles showing the fewest. Sequencing depth was assumed to be roughly uniform across donors in the presence/absence analyses, though that assumption may not hold. Cytomegalovirus status was reported to be diagnosed by the classifier with high specificity and sensitivity in both the original and validation cohorts. In an earlier analysis of more than 450 of the donors, most TCR beta V segments were observed in productive rearrangements about 87% or about 30% of the time, broadly matching IMGT annotations. HLA typing was unavailable for some donors at each locus, so association tests used only the typed subset. Linkage disequilibrium might explain the correlated functional status among segregating V segments, but an unknown experimental factor could not be excluded. In a later analysis, most CMV-associated TCR beta chains were found to appear HLA-restricted, with HLA associations seemingly driven largely by CMV exposure. A later analysis reported that several top co-occurrence clusters appeared linked to parvovirus B19, influenza, CMV and Epstein-Barr virus. Most TCR sequences were seen in very few donors, while some public TCRs were found in many individuals. In this cohort, only TCR beta chains were sequenced, and detectable features were limited by the absence of alpha or paired-chain data. The sequencing pipeline was judged likely to have produced a cluster of highly shared sequence variants as a technical artifact. An association between a missense DCLRE1C variant and V-gene and J-gene trimming of TCR beta chains was found in a later genetic analysis and replicated in an independent cohort. Roughly 17 rarely observed V segments, including chromosome 9 orphons, were excluded from the earlier analysis of several hundred of the donors because counts were too low. According to a later genetic analysis, donors in an Asian-associated ancestry cluster had fewer N-insertions in productive TCRs than the approximately 650-donor mean. A later analysis associated 16,951 TCR beta sequences with specific HLA alleles at a false discovery rate of 0.05. In vitro tests confirmed that a few of the cytomegalovirus-associated TCR beta chains recognize cytomegalovirus antigens.

In total, approximately 610 healthy bone marrow donors made up the cohort. At the time of sampling, all cohort members were nominally healthy, though unrecorded immune exposures were likely present. The donor tested CMV seronegative and was one of the 352 seronegative cohort members. Every donor gave a peripheral blood sample, and the peripheral blood mononuclear cells from that sample were used for TCR beta sequencing. Genomic DNA was extracted from the blood cell samples with the Qiagen DNeasy Blood Extraction Kit. The sample taken for sequencing was PBMCs. This clonotype was obtained from a man aged 35 to 55 in good health and CMV-seronegative. The receptor chain draws on TRBV4-2 and TRBJ2-7, with 10 middle bases fitting TRBD1. This receptor carries the CDR3 CASSQDYGRGQGLSYEQYF. In nucleotide form, the sequence is TGTGCCAGCAGCCAAGATTATGGGAGGGGACAGGGGCTTTCCTACGAGCAGTACTTC.